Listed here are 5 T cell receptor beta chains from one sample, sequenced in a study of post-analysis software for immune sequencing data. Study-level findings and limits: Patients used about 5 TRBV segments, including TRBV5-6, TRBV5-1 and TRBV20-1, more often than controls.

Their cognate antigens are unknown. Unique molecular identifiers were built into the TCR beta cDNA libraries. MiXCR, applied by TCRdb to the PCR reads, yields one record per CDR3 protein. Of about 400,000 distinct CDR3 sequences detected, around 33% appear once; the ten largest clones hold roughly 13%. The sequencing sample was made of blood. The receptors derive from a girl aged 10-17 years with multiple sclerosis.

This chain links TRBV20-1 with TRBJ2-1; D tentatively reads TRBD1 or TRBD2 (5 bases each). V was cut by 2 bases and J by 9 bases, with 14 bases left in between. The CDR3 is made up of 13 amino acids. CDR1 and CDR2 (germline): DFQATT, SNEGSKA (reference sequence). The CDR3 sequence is CSARRLGVGEQFF. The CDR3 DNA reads TGCAGTGCTAGACGTCTGGGGGTGGGTGAGCAGTTCTTC.

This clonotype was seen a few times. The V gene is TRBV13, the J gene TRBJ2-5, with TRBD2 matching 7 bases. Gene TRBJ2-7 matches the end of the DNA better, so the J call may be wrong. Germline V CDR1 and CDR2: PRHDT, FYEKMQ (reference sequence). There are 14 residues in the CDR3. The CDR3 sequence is CASSHQGLHYEQYF. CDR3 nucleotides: TGTGCCAGCAGCCATCAGGGACTACATTACGAGCAGTACTTC.

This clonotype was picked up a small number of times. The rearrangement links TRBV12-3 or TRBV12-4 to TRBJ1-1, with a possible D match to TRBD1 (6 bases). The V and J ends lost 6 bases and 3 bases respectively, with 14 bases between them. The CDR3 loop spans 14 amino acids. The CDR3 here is CASSSGHPDTEAFF. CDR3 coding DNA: TGTGCCAGCAGCTCGGGACATCCAGACACTGAAGCTTTCTTT.

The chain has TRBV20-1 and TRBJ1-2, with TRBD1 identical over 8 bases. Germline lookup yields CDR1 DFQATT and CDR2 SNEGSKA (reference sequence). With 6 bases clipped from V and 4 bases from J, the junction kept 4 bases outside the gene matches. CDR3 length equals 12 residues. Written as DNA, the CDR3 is TGCAGTGCCCCCGGGACAGGCTATGGCTACACCTTC. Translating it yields CSAPGTGYGYTF.

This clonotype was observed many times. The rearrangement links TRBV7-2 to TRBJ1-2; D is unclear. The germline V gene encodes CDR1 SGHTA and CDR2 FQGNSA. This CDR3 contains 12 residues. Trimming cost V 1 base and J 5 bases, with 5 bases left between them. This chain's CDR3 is CASSLVGYGYTF. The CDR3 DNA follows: TGTGCCAGCAGCTTAGTAGGGTATGGCTACACCTTC.